Listed here is a single T cell receptor beta chain. As processed by the authors: From reference gene primer amplification, estimates of nucleated cell counts were derived. The data were produced by immunoSEQ multiplex PCR, yet TCRdb's version contains in-frame clones alone and is incomplete. V, J and clone size are taken as reported in that table, and D and trimming were inferred from the DNA itself. The table has fewer than 400,000 clones, nearly 90% seen once. The data stem from a study of blood T cell repertoires in COVID-19. Trimming cost V 1 base and J 0 bases, with 7 bases left between them. The CDR3 consists of 15 residues. From germline, CDR1 is LGHDT and CDR2 YNNKEL (reference sequence). Assignment of participants to cohorts was predicated upon participant-reported clinical history.

This chain joins TRBV3-1 (or the pseudogene TRBV3-2) and TRBJ2-1; D is unresolved. This clonotype originated in a woman between 25 and 40 years old who had recovered from COVID-19. The source material was PBMCs or T cells enriched from blood (not recorded which). CDR3 loop: CASSQAFLSYNEQFF. The CDR3 nucleotides are TGTGCCAGCAGCCAAGCTTTCCTCTCCTACAATGAGCAGTTCTTC.